This T cell receptor (beta chain) is drawn from a study of shared clonotypes between healthy human individuals. Produced via immunoSEQ multiplex PCR; TCRdb's table is partial and in-frame only. The data hold about 710,000 clones, with around 78% observed a single time. J lost 2 bases, V lost 4 bases, and 12 bases had no gene match. This CDR3 comprises 17 residues. Details on this clone: Its antigen is not identified.

Whole-study results and caveats: Read depth was anticipated to influence clonotype sharing among donors.

The sequenced material came from memory CD4+ T cells sorted from blood. As for subset: CD45RA-negative fraction. The chain recombines TRBV23-1 with TRBJ2-3, with 7 nucleotides matching TRBD1. TRBV23-1 is an open reading frame whose function is uncertain. This receptor was obtained from a woman in her twenties or thirties in good health. The CDR3 nucleotides read TGCGCCAGCAGTCCGGAACAGGGGTCACGTTCCACAGATACGCAGTATTTT. This sequence encodes CASSPEQGSRSTDTQYF.